The 27 T cell receptor beta chains below were found in one sample sequenced in a study of technical replicates of blood from a few donors. TCRdb's table, derived via immunoSEQ multiplex PCR, lists solely in-frame clones and lacks some. The sample gives tens of thousands of clones, approximately 92% of which show up once; around 0.38% is in the top ten. The sequenced sample consisted of T cells isolated from PBMCs. These receptors were collected from a human donor in good health.

The gene calls are TRBV5-1 and TRBJ2-7, with a weak D call TRBD2 (6 bases). With 4 bases removed from V and 2 bases from J, the gap between germline ends came to 13 bases. This CDR3 comprises 14 residues. The germline gives CDR1 SGHRS, CDR2 YFSETQ. Here the CDR3 DNA reads TGCGCCAGCAGCCGGGCGCTAGCGCCCTACGAGCAGTACTTC. It encodes CASSRALAPYEQYF.

The genes are TRBV20-1 and TRBJ2-1; perhaps TRBD2 as D (5 bases). The CDR3 extends over 11 amino acids. CDR1 and CDR2 from the germline V gene are DFQATT and SNEGSKA (reference sequence). Here the CDR3 DNA reads TGCAGCAGCCCGGGGTTTAGTGAGCAGTTCTTC. Its protein is CSSPGFSEQFF.

The chain is built from TRBV29-1 and TRBJ2-3, with 7 bases fitting TRBD1. The CDR3 is 16 residues long. Trimming at V came to 0 bases and at J to 6 bases, leaving 12 bases not matched to a gene. Germline CDR1 reads SQVTM; CDR2 reads ANQGSEA. The CDR3 is CSVEDQGRGTDDTQYF. For the CDR3, the DNA is TGCAGCGTTGAAGATCAGGGCAGGGGGACAGATGATACGCAGTATTTT.

The V and J genes are TRBV6-5 and TRBJ2-5; possible D gene TRBD1, 6 bases. CDR1 is MNHEY and CDR2 is SVGAGI in the germline V gene. The V end was cut by 3 bases, the J end by 1 base, with 12 bases between. This CDR3 has 15 residues. The chain's CDR3 is CASSYRTEVQETQYF. As DNA, the CDR3 is TGTGCCAGCAGTTATCGGACAGAAGTCCAAGAGACCCAGTACTTC.

CDR3 amino acids: CASSEAGAIFYEQYF. In nucleotides, the CDR3 is TGTGCCAGCAGTGAAGCGGGGGCCATTTTCTACGAGCAGTACTTC. This chain connects TRBV6-1 to TRBJ2-7; a weak D match, TRBD1 (6 bases). Trimming stripped 0 bases from V and 3 bases from J, with 12 bases between. From germline, CDR1 is MNHNS and CDR2 SASEGT. This CDR3 contains 15 residues.

The J gene is TRBJ1-1, the V gene TRBV5-1, with a tentative D call TRBD1 (5 bases). Germline V lookup: CDR1 SGHRS, CDR2 YFSETQ. V lost 0 bases, J lost 2 bases, and 8 bases lay in between. This CDR3 has 14 amino acids. The CDR3 nucleotides are TGCGCCAGCAGCTTGGGGGGGGGTAACACTGAAGCTTTCTTT. Translating it yields CASSLGGGNTEAFF. The full variable domain, in which reference TRBV5-1 and TRBJ1-1 provide the parts outside the CDR3, is KAGVTQTPRYLIKTRGQQVTLSCSPISGHRSVSWYQQTPGQGLQFLFEYFSETQRNKGNFPGRFSGRQFSNSRSEMNVSTLELGDSALYLCASSLGGGNTEAFFGQGTRLTVV.

This clone has only a few counts. The chain is built from TRBV7-2 and TRBJ1-1; 8 nucleotides line up with TRBD1. The CDR3 has 14 amino acids. Trimming cost V 4 bases and J 8 bases; bases outside gene matches: 9. CDR1 and CDR2 (germline): SGHTA, FQGNSA. In nucleotides, the CDR3 is TGTGCCAGCAGCTCACCCGGGACAGGAGTAGAAGCTTTCTTT. The encoded protein is CASSSPGTGVEAFF.

This clone was recorded only once. The rearrangement uses TRBV7-2 and TRBJ1-5; 9 bases fit TRBD1. Germline V gives CDR1 SGHTA, CDR2 FQGNSA. The CDR3 is made up of 14 amino acids. The V segment lost 6 bases and the J segment 6 bases; nucleotides outside the gene matches: 6. This CDR3 reads CASRVTGGLQPQHF. The DNA for the CDR3 is TGTGCCAGCAGGGTAACAGGGGGCCTTCAGCCCCAGCATTTT.

CDR3 DNA: TGTGCCAGCAGTAACTTTGGGGCCAACGTCCTGACTTTC. Translated, it gives CASSNFGANVLTF. The V gene is TRBV5-4, the J gene TRBJ2-6, with D unresolved. The V end lost 5 bases, the J end lost 3 bases, and 6 bases lay between the germline ends. Per the germline V gene, CDR1 is SGHNT and CDR2 is YYREEE (reference sequence). The CDR3 spans 13 residues.

The rearrangement joins TRBV30 to TRBJ1-2; possible D gene TRBD1, 6 bases. The CDR3 length is 15 residues. V was cut by 0 bases and J by 8 bases, with 19 bases left in between. Per germline, CDR1 GTSNPN and CDR2 SVGIG (reference sequence). CDR3 in amino acids: CAWSVFRGPKGGYTF. For the CDR3, the DNA is TGTGCCTGGAGTGTTTTCAGGGGTCCCAAAGGCGGCTACACCTTC.

The CDR3 DNA sequence: TGCAGCGTTGATACTAGCGGGAACTACAATGAGCAGTTCTTC. It codes for CSVDTSGNYNEQFF. The chain links TRBV29-1 to TRBJ2-1; 10 positions agree with TRBD2. Germline V gene data show CDR1 as SQVTM and CDR2 as ANQGSEA. Unmatched junction bases numbered 2, after V lost 3 bases and J lost 3 bases. The CDR3 runs 14 residues.

V and J are TRBV10-3 and TRBJ2-1, with D tentatively TRBD2 (5 bases). Trimming shortened V by 5 bases and J by 5 bases, and 13 bases separated the two germline ends. This CDR3 is 14 amino acids long. Germline lookup yields CDR1 ENHRY and CDR2 SYGVKD. The CDR3 bases are TGTGCCATCAGTAGCGGCACGGAAAACAATGAGCAGTTCTTC. This sequence encodes CAISSGTENNEQFF.

The table lists this clone with a count of one. The V call is TRBV28, the J call TRBJ2-3; 11 bases line up with TRBD2. Per germline, CDR1 MDHEN and CDR2 SYDVKM. The CDR3 length is 16 residues. The ends lost 3 bases at V and 6 bases at J; junction bases unmatched: 8. The CDR3 bases are TGTGCCAGCAGTTTGGTACTAGCGGGGGCCTTGGATACGCAGTATTTT. This gives the protein CASSLVLAGALDTQYF.

The chain carries TRBV15 and TRBJ1-5; no definite D call. CDR1 LNHNV and CDR2 YYDKDF come from the germline V gene (reference sequence). The V end lost 1 base, the J end lost 3 bases, and 13 bases lay between the germline ends. The CDR3 covers 16 residues. The CDR3 region is CATSRAGRLDNQPQHF. Here the CDR3 DNA reads TGTGCCACCAGCAGAGCCGGAAGACTGGACAATCAGCCCCAGCATTTT.

The chain recombines TRBV9 with TRBJ2-1; D remains ambiguous. V lost 3 bases and J 0 bases, leaving 13 bases between the germline ends. This CDR3 spans 16 amino acids. CDR1 SGDLS and CDR2 YYNGEE come from the germline V gene. CDR3 DNA: TGTGCCAGCAGCGCCCTAAGCGAGAGCTCCTACAATGAGCAGTTCTTC. Encoded protein: CASSALSESSYNEQFF.

This chain links TRBV5-4 with TRBJ2-7, with no clear D. The V gene lost 1 base and the J gene lost 0 bases, with 14 bases spanning the gap. The germline CDR1 and CDR2 sequences are SGHNT and YYREEE (reference sequence). The CDR3 contains 16 residues. This CDR3 reads CASSLIGRISSYEQYF. The CDR3 DNA is TGTGCCAGCAGCTTGATAGGCAGGATAAGCTCCTACGAGCAGTACTTC.

In its sample, this clone was seen once. This chain links TRBV19 with TRBJ2-2; tentatively, D is TRBD1 (5 bases). V shed 6 bases and J shed 5 bases, with 13 bases lying between them. This CDR3 is 14 amino acids long. Germline CDR1 and CDR2: LNHDA and SQIVND (reference sequence). The CDR3 protein is CASSGRSGTGELFF. CDR3 bases: TGTGCCAGTAGCGGACGATCAGGGACCGGGGAGCTGTTTTTT.

The CDR3 loop reads CASSQDNGGPYEQYF. DNA of the CDR3: TGCGCCAGCAGCCAAGATAACGGGGGACCCTACGAGCAGTACTTC. The V call is TRBV4-1, the J call TRBJ2-7; TRBD2 might be the D (6 bases). The CDR3 spans 15 residues. The ends were cut back, 0 bases at V and 2 bases at J, with 11 bases in the middle. Germline lookup yields CDR1 MGHRA and CDR2 YSYEKL.

V and J are TRBV4-1 and TRBJ2-7; 8 positions agree with TRBD2. With V trimmed by 0 bases and J by 4 bases, 5 bases remained unmatched. This CDR3 spans 15 amino acids. In germline, CDR1 is MGHRA, CDR2 YSYEKL. Written as DNA, the CDR3 is TGCGCCAGCAGCCAAGAGCCGGGAGGGCCGTACGAGCAGTACTTC. Its protein is CASSQEPGGPYEQYF.

This clone was detected a few times. The chain joins TRBV5-1 to TRBJ1-2, with TRBD1 matching over 7 bases. V trimming: 2 bases; J trimming: 0 bases; junction bases outside the gene matches: 4. The CDR3 has 15 residues. CDR1 and CDR2 from the germline V gene are SGHRS and YFSETQ. The CDR3 reads CASSLGQVSNYGYTF. CDR3 sequence (DNA): TGCGCCAGCAGCTTAGGACAGGTTTCTAACTATGGCTACACCTTC.

The genes are TRBV9 and TRBJ1-2, with TRBD1 matching over 8 bases. Germline V gene lookup returns CDR1 SGDLS and CDR2 YYNGEE. Trimming removed 2 bases from V and 0 bases from J; junction bases left unmatched: 3. This CDR3 comprises 15 residues. CDR3 in DNA: TGTGCCAGCAGCGTTACAGGGGGGGCTAACTATGGCTACACCTTC. It codes for CASSVTGGANYGYTF. Full variable domain (outside the CDR3, taken from reference TRBV9 and TRBJ1-2): DSGVTQTPKHLITATGQRVTLRCSPRSGDLSVYWYQQSLDQGLQFLIQYYNGEERAKGNILERFSAQQFPDLHSELNLSSLELGDSALYFCASSVTGGANYGYTFGSGTRLTVV.

This chain links TRBV28 with TRBJ2-1, with a weak D call TRBD2 (6 bases). The V end was cut by 3 bases, the J end by 0 bases, with 9 bases between. CDR3 length: 15 residues. Germline values: CDR1 MDHEN, CDR2 SYDVKM. The CDR3 is CASSLAGSSYNEQFF. CDR3 DNA sequence: TGTGCCAGCAGTTTGGCGGGGAGCTCCTACAATGAGCAGTTCTTC.

The rearrangement joins TRBV7-9 to TRBJ1-1; TRBD1 matches 9 bases. The ends lost 1 base at V and 10 bases at J; junction bases unmatched: 10. Germline CDR1 and CDR2: SEHNR and FQNEAQ (reference sequence). The CDR3 runs 15 residues. CDR3 residues: CASSLGGTGSRAAFF. CDR3 nucleotide sequence: TGTGCCAGCAGCTTAGGAGGGACAGGGAGTCGGGCAGCTTTCTTT.

This chain uses TRBV7-8 with TRBJ2-3; 9 bases align to TRBD2. With 5 bases clipped from V and 1 base from J, the junction kept 7 bases outside the gene matches. Germline loops: CDR1 SGHVS, CDR2 FQNEAQ. CDR3 length: 16 amino acids. CDR3 sequence (DNA): TGTGCCAGCAGCGCGTGGGAGCGGGAGGGCACAGATACGCAGTATTTT. Residues: CASSAWEREGTDTQYF. Drawing the rest from reference TRBV7-8 and TRBJ2-3, the complete variable domain is GAGVSQSPRYKVAKRGQDVALRCDPISGHVSLFWYQQALGQGPEFLTYFQNEAQLDKSGLPSDRFFAERPEGSVSTLKIQRTQQEDSAVYLCASSAWEREGTDTQYFGPGTRLTVL.

V and J are TRBV9 and TRBJ1-1, with D perhaps matching TRBD1 (6 bases). CDR3 length: 13 residues. Per the germline V gene, CDR1 is SGDLS and CDR2 is YYNGEE. Trimming left V 4 bases short and J 5 bases short, with 12 bases between. The CDR3 reads CASSLRGATEAFF. The CDR3 DNA reads TGTGCCAGCAGCCTCCGGGGGGCGACTGAAGCTTTCTTT.

The rearrangement joins TRBV5-8 to TRBJ2-7; a weak D match, TRBD1 (5 bases). This CDR3 region has 14 residues. Between the trimmed V and J ends, which lost 1 base and 3 bases, there was a span of 11 bases. Germline-derived CDR1 and CDR2 are SGHTS and YDEGEE. For the CDR3, the DNA is TGTGCCAGCAGCTTGTATGGGGCGGACTACGAGCAGTACTTC. This translates into CASSLYGADYEQYF.

This chain links TRBV4-3 with TRBJ1-2, with 10 bases fitting TRBD1. Germline CDR1 reads LGHNA; CDR2 reads YSLEER. Trimming took 3 bases from V and 8 from J; bases not matched to a gene: 3. The CDR3 consists of 13 residues. CDR3 loop: CASSQWTGGGYTF. CDR3 DNA: TGCGCCAGCAGCCAGTGGACAGGGGGAGGCTACACCTTC.